The 2 T cell receptor beta chains below were found in one sample sequenced in a study of Graves' ophthalmopathy and Graves' hyperthyroidism. Scientists amplified the TCR beta CDR3 regions from RNA transcripts. First-round RT-PCR employed HTBI primers, with a second-round multiplex PCR after it. TCRdb independently ran MiXCR on the multiplex PCR reads; one entry per CDR3 protein. The sample lists approximately 700,000 distinct CDR3 sequences, roughly 41% occurring once. The sequenced sample was peripheral blood. All receptors come from an adult man with Graves' ophthalmopathy.

This clonotype showed up many times. The CDR3 sequence: CASRDPIRQGNQPQHF. The CDR3 DNA follows: TGTGCCAGCAGGGACCCAATTCGTCAGGGCAATCAGCCCCAGCATTTT. The rearrangement links TRBV25-1 to TRBJ1-5; D remains unclear. The CDR3 runs to 16 residues. From germline, CDR1 is MGHDK and CDR2 SYGVNS. The V and J ends lost 6 bases and 2 bases respectively, with 17 bases between them.

This clonotype showed up just a few times. The chain combines TRBV5-5 with TRBJ1-6, with D hard to call. This CDR3 spans 16 amino acids. Trimming left V 2 bases short and J 5 bases short, with 14 bases between. CDR1 SGHKS and CDR2 YYEKEE come from the germline V gene (reference sequence). CDR3 in amino acids: CASSLDRQRDNSPLHF. The CDR3 DNA follows: TGTGCCAGCAGCTTAGATCGGCAGCGAGATAATTCACCCCTCCACTTT.